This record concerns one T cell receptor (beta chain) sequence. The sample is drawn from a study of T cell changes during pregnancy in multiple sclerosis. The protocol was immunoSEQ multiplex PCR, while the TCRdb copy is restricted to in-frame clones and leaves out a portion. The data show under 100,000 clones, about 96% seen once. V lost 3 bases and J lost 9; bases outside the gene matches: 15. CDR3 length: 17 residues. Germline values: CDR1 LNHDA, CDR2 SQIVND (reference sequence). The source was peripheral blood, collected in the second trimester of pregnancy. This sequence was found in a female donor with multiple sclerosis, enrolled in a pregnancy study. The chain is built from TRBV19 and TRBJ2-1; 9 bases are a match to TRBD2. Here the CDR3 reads CASSISAPASGTREQFF. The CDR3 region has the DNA TGTGCCAGTAGTATCAGCGCCCCGGCTAGCGGGACTCGTGAGCAGTTCTTC.